This T cell receptor (beta chain) derives from a study of monozygotic twins with inflammatory bowel disease. With the 5' RACE reads reprocessed, TCRdb shows one record per CDR3 protein and no DNA. Its listing shows fewer than 350,000 distinct CDR3 sequences. In the case of this clonotype: The antigen is not known.

Overall study results and limits: Support for a single strong signal or clonotype associated with IBD was absent.

This CDR3 is 15 amino acids long. The germline gives CDR1 SGHRS, CDR2 YFSETQ. Material for sequencing was blood. The chain is built from TRBV5-1 and TRBJ1-4; the TCRdb call, TRBD1, lacks DNA for checking. The sequence was obtained from a human donor with ulcerative colitis or Crohn's disease, or a healthy co-twin of an affected twin (not recorded which). CDR3 protein: CASSLVPRMGEKLFF.